Below are 32 T cell receptor beta chains sequenced from a single sample in a study of regulatory T cells in long-lasting Graves disease (dated by TCRdb to about 2021). Read against the paper, the sample's time point label means: newly diagnosed GD, antithyroid drugs for less than 3 months. For both TCR sequencing and RNA sequencing, RNA was extracted from PBMCs in TRIzol. The protocol used for the library was multiplex PCR. Sequencing was carried out with an Illumina HiSeq 4000. To build TCR beta libraries, CDR3 regions were amplified by Arm-PCR using iRepertoire HTBI primers. The public sequencing data were trimmed at Q25 with fastp and processed into clonotypes with MiXCR by TCRdb, which kept only in-frame beta chains. Each CDR3 protein appears once, grouped with its most common genes and DNA. Present in this sample are hundreds of thousands of distinct CDR3 sequences, 16% of which were seen just once. 30% of the sample is taken by the ten largest.

Separately, the same data were catalogued under a study of T cells in Graves' hyperthyroidism and ophthalmopathy.

The source material was peripheral blood mononuclear cells (PBMCs), sampled at new diagnosis, from a patient treated with antithyroid drugs. The receptors originated from a middle-aged man with Graves disease. Donor details come from another sample of the same person, matched by shared clones.

A remark on this clonotype: This sequence may be a read error, since a much larger clone differs from it by one base. V usage is TRBV28 and J usage is TRBJ2-1, with unresolved D. The DNA matches TRBJ2-5 better at its end, which makes the J call doubtful. The CDR3 has 15 residues. The germline V gene has CDR1 MDHEN and CDR2 SYDVKM. The CDR3 here is CASSFLGDLQETQYF. CDR3 in DNA: TGTGCCAGCAGCTTCTTGGGTGACCTCCAAGAGACCCAGTACTTC.

This clonotype occurred many times. The gene calls are TRBV6-2 or TRBV6-3 and TRBJ2-7; D gene unclear. Germline CDR1 and CDR2: MNHEY and SVGEGT. The length of the CDR3 is 14 residues. V lost 5 bases and J 6 bases, leaving 17 bases between the germline ends. CDR3 coding DNA: TGTGCCAGCAGTCCCAGGACCACTGCGCCCGAGCAGTACTTC. This codes for CASSPRTTAPEQYF.

The CDR3 DNA reads TGCGCCAGCAGCTTCGGCGGTTTGGAGGACATTCAGTACTTC. Protein sequence: CASSFGGLEDIQYF. V and J are TRBV5-1 and TRBJ2-4; tentative D call: TRBD2 (5 bases). The CDR3 contains 14 residues. The germline CDR1 and CDR2 sequences are SGHRS and YFSETQ. The ends were cut back, 2 bases at V and 8 bases at J, with 14 bases in the middle.

This clonotype has more than one count but fewer than ten. The CDR3 reads CASSTTSGGAHEQFF. The CDR3 region has the DNA TGTGCCAGCAGTACTACTAGCGGGGGGGCCCATGAGCAGTTCTTC. The chain employs TRBV6-4 and TRBJ2-1; TRBD2 matches 13 bases. CDR1 MRHNA and CDR2 SNTAGT come from the germline V gene. This CDR3 contains 15 residues. After removal of 5 bases from V and 8 bases from J, the junction contained 6 bases not matched to a gene.

This clonotype has at least ten counts. This chain links TRBV20-1 with TRBJ2-3; 8 bases are a match to TRBD2. V lost 6 bases and J lost 7; bases outside the gene matches: 12. This CDR3 region has 14 residues. The germline V gene encodes CDR1 DFQATT and CDR2 SNEGSKA (reference sequence). In DNA, the CDR3 is TGCAGTGCCCCGGGACTAGGGAATGTTAATACGCAGTATTTT. Protein: CSAPGLGNVNTQYF.

This clonotype was recorded at least ten times. The chain employs TRBV20-1 and TRBJ2-1; D gene unclear. The CDR3 covers 15 residues. Germline lookup yields CDR1 DFQATT and CDR2 SNEGSKA (reference sequence). With 2 bases removed from V and 7 bases from J, the gap between germline ends came to 18 bases. CDR3 sequence reads: CSARRPPLARNEQFF. The CDR3 coding sequence is TGCAGTGCTAGACGTCCCCCACTCGCCAGGAATGAGCAGTTCTTC.

The chain is built from TRBV7-2 and TRBJ1-2; maybe TRBD1 (5 bases). This CDR3 comprises 16 residues. Germline CDR1 and CDR2: SGHTA and FQGNSA. V shed 2 bases and J shed 4 bases, with 17 bases lying between them. CDR3 nucleotides: TGTGCCAGCAGCTTATCACACAGCCAGGACACCTATGGCTACACCTTC. Amino acid sequence: CASSLSHSQDTYGYTF.

This clonotype was counted ten times or more. The chain couples TRBV28 to TRBJ1-5, with TRBD1 identical over 7 bases. Germline values: CDR1 MDHEN, CDR2 SYDVKM. The V gene end was trimmed by 9 bases and the J gene end by 7 bases; junction bases not matched to a gene: 9. This CDR3 is built from 13 residues. The CDR3 here is CASTGDRGQPQHF. In DNA, the CDR3 is TGTGCCAGTACAGGGGACCGCGGACAGCCCCAGCATTTT.

This clonotype came up a few times. Possible read error: a much larger clone is one base away. The V and J genes are TRBV18 and TRBJ1-1; D is unclear. This CDR3 is built from 15 residues. Trimming stripped 5 bases from V and 1 base from J, with 14 bases between. Looked up from germline, CDR1 is KGHSH and CDR2 is LQKENI. CDR3 coding DNA: TGTGCCAGCTCAGAGTCAGAACTGCGGAACACTGAAGCTTTCTTT. This gives the protein CASSESELRNTEAFF.

This clonotype was recorded at least ten times. This chain links TRBV4-1 with TRBJ2-5; D possibly corresponds to TRBD2 (5 bases). Trimming cost V 1 base and J 5 bases, with 26 bases left between them. This CDR3 has 19 amino acids. Germline assignment: CDR1 MGHRA and CDR2 YSYEKL. For the CDR3, the DNA is TGCGCCAGCAGCCAAGGCGTCGGGTGGGAAGGGAGCGTTGGTGAGACCCAGTACTTC. Its protein product is CASSQGVGWEGSVGETQYF.

The table lists this clonotype with a few counts. The J gene is TRBJ1-3, the V gene TRBV20-1; D is uncertain. V was shortened by 7 bases and J by 3 bases, with 7 bases between the two germline ends. This CDR3 contains 11 residues. Germline CDR1 is DFQATT and CDR2 is SNEGSKA (reference sequence). The CDR3 sequence is CSVRFGNTIYF. The CDR3 region has the DNA TGCAGTGTCCGGTTTGGAAACACCATATATTTT.

J is TRBJ1-5 and V is TRBV11-3, with D perhaps matching TRBD1 (5 bases). The CDR3 is 14 amino acids. The V end was cut by 5 bases, the J end by 4 bases, with 12 bases between. In germline, CDR1 is SGHNT, CDR2 YENEEA. CDR3 amino acids: CASSDNGANQPQHF. CDR3 in DNA: TGTGCCAGCAGCGATAACGGGGCAAATCAGCCCCAGCATTTT.

This clonotype was recorded many times. A junction end diverges from the germline sequence, so it may reflect a read error. The chain recombines TRBV5-1 with TRBJ2-5, with 7 bases lining up with TRBD1. The CDR3 is made up of 16 amino acids. Per the germline V gene, CDR1 is SGHRS and CDR2 is YFSETQ. The CDR3 sequence: CASSLLAGGVQETQYF. For the CDR3, the DNA is TGTGCCAGCAGCTTATTGGCAGGGGGTGTACAAGAGACCCAGTACTTC.

This clonotype has a count of ten or more. This chain connects TRBV28 to TRBJ1-1; the D gene is possibly TRBD1 (5 bases). The V gene's germline CDR1 is MDHEN and CDR2 SYDVKM. The CDR3 length is 13 residues. V lost 8 bases to trimming and J lost 8 bases, with 18 bases between them. CDR3 in amino acids: CASLVARGGEAFF. The CDR3, as DNA: TGTGCCAGCCTGGTCGCTCGCGGGGGGGAAGCTTTCTTT.

The chain employs TRBV6-1 and TRBJ2-5, with a tentative D call TRBD2 (6 bases). V was trimmed by 6 bases and J by 3 bases, leaving 11 bases between them. Germline V gives CDR1 MNHNS, CDR2 SASEGT. CDR3 length: 13 residues. The CDR3 loop is CASSLTSEETQYF. CDR3 bases: TGTGCCAGCAGCTTGACTAGTGAAGAGACCCAGTACTTC.

This clonotype was recorded many times. The CDR3 DNA follows: TGCAGCGTTGGAGCCCTATACACAGATACGCAGTATTTT. Translation: CSVGALYTDTQYF. V gene TRBV29-1 combines with J gene TRBJ2-3, with D hard to call. Germline V gene data show CDR1 as SQVTM and CDR2 as ANQGSEA. Between the trimmed V and J ends, which lost 4 bases and 2 bases, there was a span of 10 bases. The length of the CDR3 is 13 residues.

This clonotype was seen many times. The rearrangement joins TRBV24-1 to TRBJ2-7; 8 nucleotides match TRBD1. Trimming removed 4 bases from V and 6 bases from J; junction bases left unmatched: 10. The CDR3 length is 15 residues. Germline V gives CDR1 KGHDR, CDR2 SFDVKD. CDR3 nucleotide sequence: TGTGCCACCAGTGACAGGGGGCGCCCCGGTGGCGAGCAGTACTTC. Its protein product is CATSDRGRPGGEQYF.

Note on this clonotype: A much larger clone sits a single nucleotide away, making a read error possible. The rearrangement uses TRBV6-1 and TRBJ1-3; D not resolved. The CDR3 spans 15 residues. Germline V gives CDR1 MNHNS, CDR2 SASEGT. CDR3 amino acids: CASSEGRSGGDTIYF. Written as DNA, the CDR3 is TGTGCCAGCAGTGAAGGAAGGTCAGGTGGAGACACCATATATTTT.

In nucleotides, the CDR3 is TGTGCCAGTAGTATTTTGGGAGGGAACACTGAAGCTTTCTTT. Translating gives CASSILGGNTEAFF. J is TRBJ1-1 and V is TRBV19; D is unresolved. Trimming took 3 bases from V and 1 from J, leaving 9 bases between them. Germline CDR1 is LNHDA and CDR2 is SQIVND (reference sequence). The CDR3 totals 14 residues.

This clonotype has a count of ten or more. A junction end diverges from the germline sequence, so it may reflect a read error. The chain carries TRBV5-5 and TRBJ1-4; a weak D match, TRBD1 (6 bases). The CDR3 extends over 17 amino acids. CDR1 is SGHKS, CDR2 YYEKEE, per germline (reference sequence). CDR3 in amino acids: CASSSHLGGGMNEKLFF. DNA of the CDR3: TGCGCCAGCAGCTCACACCTCGGGGGGGGCATGAATGAAAAACTGTTTTTT.

This clonotype was seen repeatedly, ten times or more. The rearrangement joins TRBV18 to TRBJ1-1, with D hard to call. The V end was cut by 3 bases, the J end by 3 bases, with 11 bases between. Germline V gene lookup returns CDR1 KGHSH and CDR2 LQKENI. The CDR3 has 14 residues. The CDR3 loop reads CASSPVMSDTEAFF. In DNA, the CDR3 is TGTGCCAGCTCACCGGTCATGTCGGACACTGAAGCTTTCTTT. Complete variable domain (other parts from reference TRBV18 and TRBJ1-1): NAGVMQNPRHLVRRRGQEARLRCSPMKGHSHVYWYRQLPEEGLKFMVYLQKENIIDESGMPKERFSAEFPKEGPSILRIQQVVRGDSAAYFCASSPVMSDTEAFFGQGTRLTVV.

There are many counts of this clonotype. The V call is TRBV28, the J call TRBJ2-7; D is undetermined. The V gene lost 6 bases and the J gene lost 7 bases, with 13 bases spanning the gap. This CDR3 has 12 residues. Germline V CDR1 and CDR2: MDHEN, SYDVKM. The DNA of the CDR3 is TGTGCCAGCAGCTTACTCGGTGGGGAGCAGTACTTC. This gives the protein CASSLLGGEQYF. Complete variable domain (other parts from reference TRBV28 and TRBJ2-7): DVKVTQSSRYLVKRTGEKVFLECVQDMDHENMFWYRQDPGLGLRLIYFSYDVKMKEKGDIPEGYSVSREKKERFSLILESASTNQTSMYLCASSLLGGEQYFGPGTRLTVT.

This clonotype was detected a few times. This rearrangement joins TRBV25-1 to TRBJ1-6; D gene ambiguous. Per germline, CDR1 MGHDK and CDR2 SYGVNS. The CDR3 runs 13 residues. V was clipped by 0 bases and J by 8 bases, with 5 bases between them. The CDR3 coding sequence is TGTGCCAGCAGTGAATATGGGTATTCACCCCTCCACTTT. This translates into CASSEYGYSPLHF.

This clonotype was recorded a few times. The rearrangement joins TRBV24-1 to TRBJ2-5, with 10 bases identical to TRBD1. The CDR3 extends over 16 amino acids. Germline assignment: CDR1 KGHDR and CDR2 SFDVKD. The trim removed 5 bases at V and 0 bases at J, leaving 5 bases unmatched. CDR3 nucleotides: TGTGCCACCAGTGGGGCCGGGACAGGGGACCAAGAGACCCAGTACTTC. Protein product: CATSGAGTGDQETQYF.

This clonotype was found many times. The rearrangement uses TRBV7-2 and TRBJ2-5; 7 bases are shared with TRBD1. J lost 5 bases, V lost 3 bases, and 9 bases had no gene match. Germline V CDR1 and CDR2: SGHTA, FQGNSA. This CDR3 is built from 15 residues. The CDR3 protein is CASSFARGLVETQYF. The CDR3 bases are TGTGCCAGCAGCTTTGCTAGGGGGCTGGTGGAGACCCAGTACTTC.

This clonotype appeared many times. The chain couples TRBV30 to TRBJ1-5; D uncertain. Germline loops: CDR1 GTSNPN, CDR2 SVGIG (reference sequence). V lost 5 bases to trimming and J lost 1 base, with 9 bases between them. The CDR3 spans 13 residues. CDR3 sequence (DNA): TGTGCCTGGGGAGACGGCAGCAATCAGCCCCAGCATTTT. Translated, it gives CAWGDGSNQPQHF.

V gene TRBV7-8 combines with J gene TRBJ1-5; 11 positions match TRBD1. Losses at the gene ends were 1 base for V and 8 bases for J; bases not matched to a gene: 7. CDR3 length: 16 amino acids. Germline-derived CDR1 and CDR2 are SGHVS and FQNEAQ. The CDR3 region is CASSLVPGTGGKPQHF. The CDR3 DNA reads TGTGCCAGCAGCTTAGTCCCGGGGACAGGGGGTAAGCCCCAGCATTTT.

As concerns this clonotype: A much bigger clone sits one base away, suggesting this may be a read error. This rearrangement joins TRBV7-9 to TRBJ2-5; D may be TRBD2 (6 bases). The ends were cut back, 8 bases at V and 3 bases at J, with 13 bases in the middle. The germline CDR1 and CDR2 sequences are SEHNR and FQNEAQ (reference sequence). CDR3 size: 13 residues. DNA of the CDR3: TGTGCCAGCGGAGGGCGGGGAAAAGAGACCCAGTACTTC. It translates to CASGGRGKETQYF. The full variable domain, its missing parts supplied by reference TRBV7-9 and TRBJ2-5, is DTGVSQNPRHKITKRGQNVTFRCDPISEHNRLYWYRQTLGQGPEFLTYFQNEAQLEKSRLLSDRFSAERPKGSFSTLEIQRTEQGDSAMYLCASGGRGKETQYFGPGTRLLVL.

On this clonotype: A read error may be the cause here, since a much bigger clone is one base away. The CDR3 reads CASSEPVGAYNEQFF. The CDR3 DNA reads TGTGCCAGCAGCGAGCCAGTGGGGGCCTACAATGAGCAGTTCTTC. The chain combines TRBV6-1 with TRBJ2-1; D is perhaps TRBD1 or TRBD2 (5 bases each). CDR1 is MNHNS and CDR2 is SASEGT in the germline V gene. The V end was cut by 6 bases, the J end by 2 bases, with 14 bases between. The CDR3 loop spans 15 amino acids.

This clonotype has a count of ten or more. The chain combines TRBV2 with TRBJ2-5; 8 bases agree with TRBD2. Germline V lookup: CDR1 SNHLY, CDR2 FYNNEI. V was pared by 5 bases and J by 7 bases, with 6 bases of the junction left unmatched. The CDR3 spans 13 residues. DNA of the CDR3: TGTGCCAGCAGTCAGACTAGCGAAGGGACCCAGTACTTC. This translates into CASSQTSEGTQYF.

This clonotype was seen only a few times. The chain employs TRBV29-1 and TRBJ1-2; a possible D gene is TRBD1 (5 bases). CDR3 length equals 14 residues. Germline V lookup: CDR1 SQVTM, CDR2 ANQGSEA. The V gene lost 7 bases and the J gene lost 4 bases, with 19 bases spanning the gap. CDR3 bases: TGCAGCGCTGTGGTTCCAGGGAATGTCTATGGCTACACCTTC. It is translated as CSAVVPGNVYGYTF.

This clonotype has a count of ten or more. The chain combines TRBV24-1 with TRBJ2-2; D is ambiguous. The CDR3 is made up of 13 amino acids. Between the trimmed V and J ends, which lost 6 bases and 8 bases, there was a span of 12 bases. Germline-derived CDR1 and CDR2 are KGHDR and SFDVKD. CDR3 nucleotides: TGTGCCACCAGTCCCGTTGGTTGGGGGGAGCTGTTTTTT. Protein: CATSPVGWGELFF.